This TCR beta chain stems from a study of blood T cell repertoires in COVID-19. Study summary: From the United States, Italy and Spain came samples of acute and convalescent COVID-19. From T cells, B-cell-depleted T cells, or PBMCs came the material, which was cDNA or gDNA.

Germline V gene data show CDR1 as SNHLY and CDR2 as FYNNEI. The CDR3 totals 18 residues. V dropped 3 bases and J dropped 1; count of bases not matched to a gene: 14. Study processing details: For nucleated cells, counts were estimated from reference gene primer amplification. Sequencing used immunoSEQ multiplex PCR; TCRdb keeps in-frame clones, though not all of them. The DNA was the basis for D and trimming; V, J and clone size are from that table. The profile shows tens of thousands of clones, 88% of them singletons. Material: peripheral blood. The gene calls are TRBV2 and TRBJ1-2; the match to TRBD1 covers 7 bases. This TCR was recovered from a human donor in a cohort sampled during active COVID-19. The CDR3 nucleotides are TGTGCCAGCAGTGATCTGGTCGGGACAGAGCTTCTTAACTATGGCTACACCTTC. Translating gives CASSDLVGTELLNYGYTF.